These T cell receptor beta chains were read from a single sample in a study of shared clonotypes between healthy human individuals. This table comes from immunoSEQ multiplex PCR, and its TCRdb copy is limited to in-frame clones, with some not included. The sample consists of roughly 2.4 million clones, about 94% of them appearing once. The material sequenced was naive CD4+ T cells sorted from blood. The receptors here all came from a man aged 18-30 years in good health. Both conserved end residues are trimmed from each CDR3. Fields, in order: D gene, V gene, J gene, CDR3 protein. D genes are given only for firm matches.

-	TRBV6-5	TRBJ2-5	ASSLGGPGETQY
TRBD1	TRBV29-1	TRBJ1-1	SVRGNRDGAF
-	TRBV4-3	TRBJ2-7	ASSQVIFYEQY
-	TRBV19	TRBJ2-7	ASSIKGVNYEQY
TRBD2	TRBV6-6	TRBJ2-2	ASSYPSGAGTGELF
-	TRBV2	TRBJ2-4	ASSGVENRGGKNIQY
-	TRBV15	TRBJ2-5	ATSPRGETQETQY
TRBD2	TRBV9	TRBJ2-7	ASSVGGGRYEQY
-	TRBV30	TRBJ2-2	AWRLRGETGELF
-	TRBV6-6	TRBJ1-5	ASSYSGDPNQPQH
TRBD2	TRBV4-1	TRBJ2-1	ASSQHPGLAGERNEQF
TRBD2	TRBV28	TRBJ2-6	ASHNRASSGVGLSGANVLT
TRBD1	TRBV28	TRBJ2-5	AIQGVQETQY
-	TRBV4-3	TRBJ2-3	ASSQGDTQY
-	TRBV9	TRBJ1-1	ASSVSRGLGTEAF
-	TRBV11-2	TRBJ2-7	ASSRDGAYEQY
-	TRBV7-3	TRBJ2-5	ASSSTYQETQY
TRBD1	TRBV20-1	TRBJ1-1	SAGREGAF
-	TRBV7-9	TRBJ2-2	ASSSKTVNTGELF
-	TRBV4-1	TRBJ1-6	ASSQALNSPLH
-	TRBV18	TRBJ1-4	ASSPGFRVPEKLF
-	TRBV5-5	TRBJ2-7	ASSDRRRRAYEQY
TRBD1	TRBV5-6	TRBJ1-3	ASSLGIGTGSGNTIY
TRBD1	TRBV10-3	TRBJ2-1	AIRDREYNEQF
-	TRBV6-5	TRBJ2-3	ASSSDRLSSNTQY
TRBD2	TRBV29-1	TRBJ2-1	SVVRGTSGIGSSYNEQF
-	TRBV7-2	TRBJ2-1	ASSIQGSTNEQF
-	TRBV7-2	TRBJ1-6	ASSLIGRGRTLH
-	TRBV10-3	TRBJ2-1	ASLGEGRDTLNEQF
-	TRBV7-3	TRBJ2-3	ASSPRRAGASGDTQY
TRBD1	TRBV6-5	TRBJ1-5	ASRTGTGLNQPQH
TRBD2	TRBV2	TRBJ2-7	ASSGGLADTYEQY
-	TRBV25-1	TRBJ1-5	ASSESRISNQPQH
-	TRBV11-2	TRBJ1-6	ASSLAGHSYNSPLH
-	TRBV9	TRBJ1-1	ASSVMAGGTEAF
-	TRBV14	TRBJ1-1	ASSQVLSWAF
-	TRBV7-9	TRBJ1-2	ASSLNELYGYT
-	TRBV4-1	TRBJ1-4	ASSQAATTNEKLF
TRBD1	TRBV5-6	TRBJ2-1	ASSSTGQATEQF
TRBD1	TRBV5-6	TRBJ2-2	ASSPGQGTGELF
-	TRBV19	TRBJ1-6	ASSRATGSSYNSPLH
-	TRBV6-1	TRBJ1-1	ASSEERGAEAF
-	TRBV19	TRBJ1-5	ASRMTPDQPQH
TRBD1	TRBV30	TRBJ1-1	AWGQENTEAF
-	TRBV6-5	TRBJ2-5	ASSYSRAQGGETQY
-	TRBV5-1	TRBJ2-7	ASSQDGYEQY
TRBD2	TRBV5-4	TRBJ2-1	ASSPTSGDNEQF
TRBD1	TRBV18	TRBJ1-1	ASSPLPGGMLTEAF
-	TRBV21-1	TRBJ2-7	ASSKEGGRVPPYEQY
-	TRBV19	TRBJ2-3	ASTLTGKISTQY